The 28 T cell receptor beta chains listed next were all sequenced from one sample in a study of naive and memory T cell subsets. TCR cDNA received a 3' ligated oligonucleotide that carried a UMI. The SP2 primer and nested alpha and beta constant region primers amplified ligated cDNA in four rounds. TCRdb reprocessed the 5' RACE reads with MiXCR, giving one entry per CDR3 protein. The sample has 56,000 or so distinct CDR3 sequences, about 7.1% seen once. The receptors were sampled from a female donor in good health.

The chain is built from TRBV6-2 or TRBV6-3 and TRBJ1-6; D possibly corresponds to TRBD1 (5 bases). Germline CDR1 reads MNHEY; CDR2 reads SVGEGT. There are 12 residues in the CDR3. The germline V and J ends were trimmed by 6 bases and 10 bases, with 10 bases remaining between them. Here the CDR3 DNA reads TGTGCCAGCAGCGAGGGGAACTCACCCCTCCACTTT. Protein: CASSEGNSPLHF.

This clonotype has a count of ten or more. This chain connects TRBV10-3 to TRBJ2-4, with TRBD1 as a possible D gene (5 bases). The CDR3 extends over 12 amino acids. Trimming cost V 7 bases and J 6 bases, with 10 bases left between them. Germline V lookup: CDR1 ENHRY, CDR2 SYGVKD. CDR3 amino acids: CAIKDDRNIQYF. The CDR3 DNA sequence: TGTGCCATCAAAGACGACAGAAACATTCAGTACTTC.

Ten or more counts support this clonotype. V gene TRBV11-2 combines with J gene TRBJ1-2; TRBD1 is a possible D gene (5 bases). The CDR3 is 14 residues long. Germline CDR1 is SGHAT and CDR2 is FQNNGV. V lost 1 base to trimming and J lost 7 bases, with 13 bases between them. The CDR3 loop reads CASSLVSGARGYTF. The DNA for the CDR3 is TGTGCCAGCAGCTTAGTTTCTGGGGCGCGTGGCTACACCTTC.

The rearrangement joins TRBV12-3 or TRBV12-4 to TRBJ1-5; D is undetermined. V shed 5 bases and J shed 7 bases, with 9 bases lying between them. This CDR3 contains 12 residues. The DNA of the CDR3 is TGTGCCAGCAGTCCGGCGTGGCAGCCCCAGCATTTT. This gives the protein CASSPAWQPQHF.

This clonotype was counted at least ten times. The V gene is TRBV4-3, the J gene TRBJ1-5; D remains ambiguous. Per the germline V gene, CDR1 is LGHNA and CDR2 is YSLEER. V lost 0 bases and J 1 base, leaving 4 bases between the germline ends. The CDR3 spans 14 residues. As DNA, the CDR3 is TGCGCCAGCAGCCAAGACGGGAGCAATCAGCCCCAGCATTTT. This encodes CASSQDGSNQPQHF.

This clonotype was detected many times. This chain connects TRBV29-1 to TRBJ2-6; a weak D match, TRBD1 (5 bases). The V end was cut by 5 bases, the J end by 0 bases, with 17 bases between. Germline CDR1 reads SQVTM; CDR2 reads ANQGSEA. The length of the CDR3 is 17 residues. In DNA form, the CDR3 reads TGCAGCGTTCTTAGTAGGGGTTCCCGCTCTGGGGCCAACGTCCTGACTTTC. It translates to CSVLSRGSRSGANVLTF.

In its sample, this clonotype was seen many times. The V and J genes are TRBV2 and TRBJ1-1; D gene ambiguous. CDR1 is SNHLY and CDR2 is FYNNEI in the germline V gene. The CDR3 is 14 amino acids. Trimming left V 0 bases short and J 4 bases short, with 9 bases between. For the CDR3, the DNA is TGTGCCAGCAGTGAAGCCGTTAGGGTCACTGAAGCTTTCTTT. Its translation: CASSEAVRVTEAFF.

On this clonotype: This could be a read error, since a much larger clone is one nucleotide away. The chain recombines TRBV7-9 with TRBJ1-2; D is undetermined. CDR1 is SEHNR and CDR2 is FQNEAQ in the germline V gene (reference sequence). CDR3 length equals 13 residues. CDR3 nucleotides: TGTGCCAGCAGCTTAGGTGCCGGCTATGGCTACAACTTC. It codes for CASSLGAGYGYNF. Full variable domain (missing parts from reference TRBV7-9 and TRBJ1-2): DTGVSQNPRHKITKRGQNVTFRCDPISEHNRLYWYRQTLGQGPEFLTYFQNEAQLEKSRLLSDRFSAERPKGSFSTLEIQRTEQGDSAMYLCASSLGAGYGYNFGSGTRLTVV.

This clonotype was observed many times. V usage is TRBV29-1 and J usage is TRBJ2-5, with D perhaps assigned TRBD1 or TRBD2 (5 bases each). Germline V lookup: CDR1 SQVTM, CDR2 ANQGSEA. CDR3 length equals 12 residues. Trimming removed 7 bases at V and 1 base at J, with 10 bases between. The CDR3 loop is CSGGRSQETQYF. The CDR3 DNA reads as TGCAGCGGGGGACGGTCCCAAGAGACCCAGTACTTC.

With respect to this clonotype: This clone may be a read error of a much larger clone one base away. The chain's CDR3 is CASSYSGGCDQPQHF. Written as DNA, the CDR3 is TGTGCCAGCAGTTACTCCGGGGGGTGCGACCAGCCCCAGCATTTT. The chain has TRBV6-2 or TRBV6-3 and TRBJ1-5, with D possibly being TRBD1 (5 bases). This CDR3 comprises 15 residues. In germline, CDR1 is MNHEY, CDR2 SVGEGT. V was pared by 0 bases and J by 7 bases, with 13 bases between.

V is TRBV5-1 and J is TRBJ2-6; D may be TRBD2 (7 bases). V lost 7 bases, J lost 2 bases, and 16 bases lay in between. The CDR3 length is 16 residues. Germline V gene lookup returns CDR1 SGHRS and CDR2 YFSETQ. CDR3 coding DNA: TGCGCCAGCGTCCGGGGGGCGCAAACTGGGGCCAACGTCCTGACTTTC. It encodes CASVRGAQTGANVLTF.

This clonotype has a count of ten or more. J is TRBJ1-1 and V is TRBV6-5, with no clear D. The germline gives CDR1 MNHEY, CDR2 SVGAGI. V was pared by 5 bases and J by 11 bases, with 18 bases between. The CDR3 consists of 13 residues. CDR3: CASSRLRERRAFF. The CDR3 DNA reads as TGTGCCAGCAGTCGCCTGCGCGAGAGAAGGGCTTTCTTT.

This clonotype occurred a few times. The genes are TRBV28 and TRBJ1-1; 10 bases agree with TRBD1. Unmatched junction bases numbered 13, after V lost 5 bases and J lost 4 bases. The germline CDR1 and CDR2 sequences are MDHEN and SYDVKM. CDR3 length: 17 residues. The CDR3 DNA reads as TGTGCCAGCAGTCCCCCGACGGGACAGGGGAGACGCACTGAAGCTTTCTTT. It translates to CASSPPTGQGRRTEAFF.

Ten or more counts support this clonotype. The chain joins TRBV25-1 to TRBJ1-1; D gene ambiguous. The CDR3 extends over 12 amino acids. CDR1 is MGHDK, CDR2 SYGVNS, per germline. V shed 3 bases and J shed 1 base, with 3 bases lying between them. The DNA for the CDR3 is TGTGCCAGCAGTGAGTGGAACACTGAAGCTTTCTTT. Protein: CASSEWNTEAFF. Combining the CDR3 with reference TRBV25-1 and TRBJ1-1 gives the whole variable domain EADIYQTPRYLVIGTGKKITLECSQTMGHDKMYWYQQDPGMELHLIHYSYGVNSTEKGDLSSESTVSRIRTEHFPLTLESARPSHTSQYLCASSEWNTEAFFGQGTRLTVV.

This clonotype was detected many times. This chain joins TRBV5-4 and TRBJ2-7; D might be TRBD2 (5 bases). Germline V lookup: CDR1 SGHNT, CDR2 YYREEE (reference sequence). The CDR3 has 12 residues. Between the trimmed V and J ends, which lost 2 bases and 4 bases, there was a span of 7 bases. CDR3 loop: CASSFGRYEQYF. In DNA form, the CDR3 reads TGTGCCAGCAGCTTTGGGAGATACGAGCAGTACTTC. Variable domain in full (rest from reference TRBV5-4 and TRBJ2-7): ETGVTQSPTHLIKTRGQQVTLRCSSQSGHNTVSWYQQALGQGPQFIFQYYREEENGRGNFPPRFSGLQFPNYSSELNVNALELDDSALYLCASSFGRYEQYFGPGTRLTVT.

The CDR3 bases are TGTGCCAGCTCACCACCGGGAGTTGAGCAGTTCTTC. It codes for CASSPPGVEQFF. The chain has TRBV18 and TRBJ2-1; TRBD2 is a possible D gene (5 bases). V shed 0 bases and J shed 9 bases, with 6 bases lying between them. The length of the CDR3 is 12 residues. CDR1 is KGHSH, CDR2 LQKENI, per germline. Full variable domain (outside the CDR3, taken from reference TRBV18 and TRBJ2-1): NAGVMQNPRHLVRRRGQEARLRCSPMKGHSHVYWYRQLPEEGLKFMVYLQKENIIDESGMPKERFSAEFPKEGPSILRIQQVVRGDSAAYFCASSPPGVEQFFGPGTRLTVL.

This rearrangement joins TRBV6-6 to TRBJ2-1; 7 bases align to TRBD2. V trimming: 8 bases; J trimming: 0 bases; junction bases outside the gene matches: 4. The germline V gene has CDR1 MNHNY and CDR2 SVGAGI (reference sequence). This CDR3 is built from 14 residues. In DNA form, the CDR3 reads TGTGCCAGCTTACGGACTAGCTCCTACAATGAGCAGTTCTTC. Its translation is CASLRTSSYNEQFF.

This clonotype was seen ten or more times. The genes are TRBV3-1 and TRBJ1-2; TRBD1 matches 8 bases. CDR3 length: 15 amino acids. The V gene's germline CDR1 is LGHDT and CDR2 YNNKEL (reference sequence). Germline trimming cut 3 bases from V and 2 bases from J; bases unmatched to any gene: 5. Here the CDR3 DNA reads TGTGCCAGCAGCCATTGGGACAGGCGGAACTATGGCTACACCTTC. This encodes CASSHWDRRNYGYTF.

The V gene is TRBV30, the J gene TRBJ1-1; 7 nucleotides agree with TRBD1. Germline-derived CDR1 and CDR2 are GTSNPN and SVGIG (reference sequence). The CDR3 is made up of 15 amino acids. V shed 2 bases and J 6 bases; nucleotides not matched to a gene: 12. Here the CDR3 reads CAWSTGTAMLPEAFF. The CDR3 nucleotides read TGTGCCTGGAGTACCGGGACAGCTATGCTACCTGAAGCTTTCTTT.

The chain couples TRBV28 to TRBJ2-2; weak D call: TRBD2 (6 bases). Germline CDR1 is MDHEN and CDR2 is SYDVKM. The CDR3 is made up of 16 amino acids. V lost 6 bases and J lost 7, with 21 bases in between. The CDR3 protein is CASSAPSEEDGGELFF. DNA of the CDR3: TGTGCCAGCAGCGCTCCTAGCGAGGAGGATGGCGGGGAGCTGTTTTTT.

J is TRBJ2-5 and V is TRBV3-2; TRBD1, the D gene given by the table, was not confirmed from the DNA. TRBV3-2 is termed a pseudogene. CDR3 length equals 18 residues. The CDR3 DNA follows: TGTGCCAGCAGCCATCCAAGGAACCGGGACAGGGGCCAAGAGACCCAGTACTTC. It encodes CASSHPRNRDRGQETQYF.

The chain is built from TRBV7-2 and TRBJ1-2; a weak D match, TRBD1 (6 bases). Looked up from germline, CDR1 is SGHTA and CDR2 is FQGNSA. Trimming cost V 1 base and J 7 bases, with 16 bases left between them. The CDR3 has 15 amino acids. CDR3 amino acids: CASSLGLRGAGGYTF. For the CDR3, the DNA is TGTGCCAGCAGCTTAGGCCTCAGGGGAGCCGGTGGCTACACCTTC.

At least ten counts were recorded for this clonotype. The gene calls are TRBV7-9 and TRBJ2-3, with D unresolved. The germline V and J ends were trimmed by 5 bases and 4 bases, with 7 bases remaining between them. Germline CDR1 is SEHNR and CDR2 is FQNEAQ (reference sequence). The CDR3 consists of 12 residues. The CDR3 sequence is CASSLEADTQYF. In DNA form, the CDR3 reads TGTGCCAGCAGCCTTGAGGCAGATACGCAGTATTTT.

This clonotype was seen at least ten times. This chain connects TRBV12-3 or TRBV12-4 to TRBJ1-2; 7 bases are shared with TRBD1. V trimming: 6 bases; J trimming: 2 bases; junction bases outside the gene matches: 6. CDR3 size: 14 residues. The CDR3 here is CASSTTGINYGYTF. For the CDR3, the DNA is TGTGCCAGCAGCACGACAGGGATAAACTATGGCTACACCTTC.

This clonotype has ten or more counts. The chain uses TRBV5-4 and TRBJ1-6; D gene uncertain. Germline assignment: CDR1 SGHNT and CDR2 YYREEE (reference sequence). CDR3 length equals 14 residues. The V gene lost 2 bases and the J gene lost 7 bases, with 10 bases spanning the gap. In DNA, the CDR3 is TGTGCCAGCAGCTTTGGGCCTGAAAATTCACCCCTCCACTTT. Protein product: CASSFGPENSPLHF.

This clonotype was seen repeatedly, ten times or more. This sequence joins TRBV18 and TRBJ2-2; 9 bases are a match to TRBD1. The V gene's germline CDR1 is KGHSH and CDR2 LQKENI. This CDR3 contains 16 residues. V was clipped by 6 bases and J by 4 bases; unmatched bases: 9. CDR3 coding DNA: TGTGCCAGCTCCACCACGGGACAGGGAGGCACCGGGGAGCTGTTTTTT. Protein: CASSTTGQGGTGELFF.

This clonotype was counted many times. The rearrangement joins TRBV4-2 to TRBJ1-2, with TRBD1 matching over 8 bases. CDR1 is LGHNA and CDR2 is YNFKEQ in the germline V gene. This CDR3 comprises 14 residues. Trimming at V came to 2 bases and at J to 5 bases, leaving 4 bases not matched to a gene. As DNA, the CDR3 is TGTGCCAGCAGCCAAAGGAACAGGGGGTATGGCTACACCTTC. This codes for CASSQRNRGYGYTF.

This clonotype was observed at least ten times. V usage is TRBV19 and J usage is TRBJ1-5; D possibly corresponds to TRBD1 (6 bases). CDR1 is LNHDA, CDR2 SQIVND, per germline (reference sequence). This CDR3 contains 13 residues. V was trimmed by 7 bases and J by 5 bases, leaving 12 bases between them. CDR3 nucleotide sequence: TGTGCCAGTATCGGGGGCGTTTATCAGCCCCAGCATTTT. Its protein product is CASIGGVYQPQHF.